A single sample gave rise to the 23 T cell receptor beta chains below, sequenced in a study of shared clonotypes between healthy human individuals. Libraries were prepared by immunoSEQ multiplex PCR; TCRdb keeps only in-frame clonotypes and omits some of them. This sample has about 680,000 clones, with about 80% found just once. The specimen sequenced was memory CD4+ T cells sorted from blood. The subset is: CD45RA-negative fraction. The receptors were gathered from a woman aged 25-40 years in good health.

The rearrangement joins TRBV29-1 to TRBJ2-7; 8 bases match TRBD1. The junction had 14 bases not matched to a gene; V was cut back by 3 bases and J by 4 bases. There are 16 residues in the CDR3. The germline gives CDR1 SQVTM, CDR2 ANQGSEA. The CDR3 region is CSVELFNRGKFYEQYF. CDR3 nucleotides: TGCAGCGTTGAGTTGTTTAACAGGGGGAAGTTTTACGAGCAGTACTTC.

V and J are TRBV15 and TRBJ2-7, with a tentative D call TRBD1 (5 bases). The CDR3 runs to 13 residues. Trimming took off 3 bases at V and 2 bases at J, with 8 bases between the two ends. Germline V gene lookup returns CDR1 LNHNV and CDR2 YYDKDF (reference sequence). The CDR3 DNA reads TGTGCCACCAGCAGGGACACTCCCTACGAGCAGTACTTC. Its protein product is CATSRDTPYEQYF. Variable domain in full (rest from reference TRBV15 and TRBJ2-7): DAMVIQNPRYQVTQFGKPVTLSCSQTLNHNVMYWYQQKSSQAPKLLFHYYDKDFNNEADTPDNFQSRRPNTSFCFLDIRSPGLGDTAMYLCATSRDTPYEQYFGPGTRLTVT.

This chain connects TRBV19 to TRBJ2-7, with D perhaps matching TRBD1 (6 bases). The CDR3 is 16 residues long. Germline V gene lookup returns CDR1 LNHDA and CDR2 SQIVND (reference sequence). Trimming left V 7 bases short and J 5 bases short, with 24 bases between. DNA of the CDR3: TGTGCCAGTACCGAAACCACCAGGGGCCCCAACGACGAGCAGTACTTC. This translates into CASTETTRGPNDEQYF.

A remark on this clone: The junction does not match germline at one end; this may be a read error. The chain couples TRBV30 to TRBJ1-2, with 10 bases identical to TRBD1. Per germline, CDR1 GTSNPN and CDR2 SVGIG (reference sequence). This CDR3 contains 14 residues. The CDR3 bases are TGTGCCGGGAGGACAGGGGGGTCTGGGAATGGCTACACCTTC. Its translation is CAGRTGGSGNGYTF. The variable domain in full, completed from reference TRBV30 and TRBJ1-2, reads SQTIHQWPATLVQPVGSPLSLECTVEGTSNPNLYWYRQAAGRGLQLLFYSVGIGQISSEVPQNLSASRPQDRQFILSSKKLLLSDSGFYLCAGRTGGSGNGYTFGSGTRLTVV.

This clone was seen more than once but under ten times. CDR3 coding DNA: TGTGCCAGCAGACCACACACCCTCTACGAGCAGTACTTC. Its translation: CASRPHTLYEQYF. The V call is TRBV6-1, the J call TRBJ2-7; D gene uncertain. The ends were cut back, 6 bases at V and 3 bases at J, with 12 bases in the middle. The CDR3 has 13 residues. Germline V lookup: CDR1 MNHNS, CDR2 SASEGT.

The gene calls are TRBV25-1 and TRBJ2-5; 8 positions agree with TRBD2. The V gene's germline CDR1 is MGHDK and CDR2 SYGVNS. The length of the CDR3 is 16 residues. Losses at the gene ends were 1 base for V and 5 bases for J; bases not matched to a gene: 9. CDR3 DNA sequence: TGTGCCAGCAGTGAATCAGGTAGCGGGATTGGGGAGACCCAGTACTTC. Amino acids: CASSESGSGIGETQYF.

The chain carries TRBV4-1 and TRBJ2-3; D gene uncertain. V lost 1 base and J lost 2, with 10 bases in between. This CDR3 is 15 amino acids long. The germline V gene encodes CDR1 MGHRA and CDR2 YSYEKL. CDR3 bases: TGCGCCAGCAGCCAAGGTGTACAGCACACAGATACGCAGTATTTT. Protein product: CASSQGVQHTDTQYF.

The chain recombines TRBV7-3 with TRBJ2-3; D ambiguous. The CDR3 runs to 14 residues. V gave up 2 bases and J gave up 4 bases, with 10 bases separating them. Germline V gene lookup returns CDR1 SGHTA and CDR2 FQGTGA. The DNA for the CDR3 is TGTGCCAGCAGCTTAGGGCTAATCCCAGATACGCAGTATTTT. Translating it yields CASSLGLIPDTQYF.

This clone was recorded only once. The rearrangement links TRBV28 to TRBJ2-3; no firm D call. Looked up from germline, CDR1 is MDHEN and CDR2 is SYDVKM. The CDR3 contains 15 residues. Trimming shortened V by 10 bases and J by 0 bases, and 17 bases separated the two germline ends. CDR3: CATLAADTSTDTQYF. CDR3 coding DNA: TGTGCCACGCTTGCGGCTGATACTAGCACAGATACGCAGTATTTT.

This chain uses TRBV9 with TRBJ2-1; TRBD2 is a possible D gene (5 bases). The CDR3 consists of 14 residues. V gave up 4 bases and J gave up 6 bases, with 14 bases separating them. Germline CDR1 SGDLS, CDR2 YYNGEE. The CDR3 coding sequence is TGTGCCAGCAGCTATCCAAGAGGAGGCAATGAGCAGTTCTTC. Encoded protein: CASSYPRGGNEQFF.

In the case of this clone: Being one base from a much bigger clone, this may be a read error. This same CDR3 is encoded by further DNA sequences in the sample. V is TRBV5-3 and J is TRBJ2-5; D unresolved. TRBV5-3 is filed as an ORF, its function uncertain. This CDR3 spans 13 amino acids. DNA of the CDR3: TGTGCTAGAAGCTTGGTAGGGAAAGAGACCCAGTACTTC. Residues: CARSLVGKETQYF.

With respect to this clone: The sample holds other DNA sequences that translate to the same CDR3. The rearrangement links TRBV5-1 to TRBJ1-3; D ambiguous. This CDR3 has 16 residues. Trimming cost V 0 bases and J 0 bases, with 10 bases left between them. In germline, CDR1 is SGHRS, CDR2 YFSETQ. For the CDR3, the DNA is TGCGCCAGCAGCTTGGCGGAGCCGAGCTCTGGAAACACCATATATTTT. This translates into CASSLAEPSSGNTIYF.

The chain has TRBV30 and TRBJ2-1; 8 bases are shared with TRBD2. The germline CDR1 and CDR2 sequences are GTSNPN and SVGIG (reference sequence). V shed 2 bases, J shed 7 bases, and the junction held 7 bases outside the gene matches. CDR3 length: 14 amino acids. CDR3 nucleotide sequence: TGTGCCTGGAGTCTCGGACTAGCTGGTAATGAGCAGTTCTTC. It specifies CAWSLGLAGNEQFF.

The chain combines TRBV6-5 with TRBJ2-3; tentatively, D is TRBD1 or TRBD2 (6 bases each). Looked up from germline, CDR1 is MNHEY and CDR2 is SVGAGI. Between the trimmed V and J ends, which lost 2 bases and 2 bases, there was a span of 11 bases. This CDR3 comprises 15 residues. This CDR3 is CASSYGGLDTDTQYF. For the CDR3, the DNA is TGTGCCAGCAGTTACGGGGGGCTTGACACAGATACGCAGTATTTT.

This clone was detected ten times or more. The sample has other DNA sequences that encode this CDR3 too. J is TRBJ1-5 and V is TRBV7-8, with D unresolved. Germline CDR1 reads SGHVS; CDR2 reads FQNEAQ. V was shortened by 1 base and J by 6 bases, with 4 bases between the two germline ends. The CDR3 runs 12 residues. CDR3 in DNA: TGTGCCAGCAGCTTAGAGGGTCAGCCCCAGCATTTT. This sequence encodes CASSLEGQPQHF.

The genes are TRBV18 and TRBJ2-7, with 10 bases lining up with TRBD1. Germline V gene sequence: CDR1 KGHSH, CDR2 LQKENI. The CDR3 is made up of 15 amino acids. Losses at the gene ends were 0 bases for V and 2 bases for J; bases not matched to a gene: 1. As DNA, the CDR3 is TGTGCCAGCTCACCACCGGGGACAGGGGCCTACGAGCAGTACTTC. Translated, it gives CASSPPGTGAYEQYF.

The chain is built from TRBV6-1 and TRBJ2-7; possible D gene TRBD2, 5 bases. The germline V gene encodes CDR1 MNHNS and CDR2 SASEGT. Trimming shortened V by 6 bases and J by 5 bases, and 14 bases separated the two germline ends. There are 13 residues in the CDR3. The CDR3 nucleotides read TGTGCCAGCAGGGAGGTGGCCCCGGACGAGCAGTACTTC. This encodes CASREVAPDEQYF.

V usage is TRBV5-1 and J usage is TRBJ1-2, with D hard to call. V lost 4 bases and J lost 4, with 14 bases in between. Germline loops: CDR1 SGHRS, CDR2 YFSETQ. The CDR3 loop spans 14 amino acids. This CDR3 reads CASSAGEGGYGYTF. CDR3 nucleotides: TGCGCCAGCAGCGCCGGGGAAGGAGGCTATGGCTACACCTTC. The entire variable domain, with the rest obtained from reference TRBV5-1 and TRBJ1-2, is as follows: KAGVTQTPRYLIKTRGQQVTLSCSPISGHRSVSWYQQTPGQGLQFLFEYFSETQRNKGNFPGRFSGRQFSNSRSEMNVSTLELGDSALYLCASSAGEGGYGYTFGSGTRLTVV.

In its sample, this clone was seen a few times. The rearrangement joins TRBV6-5 to TRBJ2-7; unclear D gene. Trimming pared 0 bases from V and 2 bases from J, leaving 11 bases between. The germline gives CDR1 MNHEY, CDR2 SVGAGI. The CDR3 has 15 amino acids. The CDR3 DNA sequence: TGTGCCAGCAGTTACTCGATCGTCAGGACCTACGAGCAGTACTTC. Protein: CASSYSIVRTYEQYF.

Of note for this clone: Other DNA variants within this sample encode the same CDR3. The chain is built from TRBV6-5 and TRBJ2-5; TRBD1 agrees at 12 bases. The J segment lost 5 bases and the V segment lost 4 bases, leaving 5 bases of the junction unmatched. Germline V gene sequence: CDR1 MNHEY, CDR2 SVGAGI. This CDR3 has 15 residues. The chain's CDR3 is CASSSGTGGWETQYF. CDR3 nucleotides: TGTGCCAGCAGTTCCGGGACAGGGGGCTGGGAGACCCAGTACTTC.

This chain links TRBV6-1 with TRBJ2-7, with 8 bases aligning to TRBD1. The CDR3 has 15 residues. In germline, CDR1 is MNHNS, CDR2 SASEGT. J lost 7 bases, V lost 4 bases, and 12 bases had no gene match. DNA for the CDR3: TGTGCCAGCAGTGCCCGCGAGGGACAGGCGAGAGAGCAGTACTTC. Translation: CASSAREGQAREQYF.

The chain uses TRBV29-1 and TRBJ1-5; D gene uncertain. The germline V gene has CDR1 SQVTM and CDR2 ANQGSEA. Trimming shortened V by 4 bases and J by 2 bases, and 0 bases separated the two germline ends. The CDR3 runs to 10 residues. The CDR3 sequence: CSVGNQPQHF. DNA for the CDR3: TGCAGCGTTGGCAATCAGCCCCAGCATTTT.

This sequence joins TRBV7-8 and TRBJ2-2; TRBD2 might be the D (5 bases). This CDR3 region has 15 residues. Trimming cost V 6 bases and J 2 bases, with 13 bases left between them. The germline CDR1 and CDR2 sequences are SGHVS and FQNEAQ. CDR3 sequence reads: CASSVGLLNTGELFF. In DNA form, the CDR3 reads TGTGCCAGCAGTGTAGGACTGCTCAACACCGGGGAGCTGTTTTTT.